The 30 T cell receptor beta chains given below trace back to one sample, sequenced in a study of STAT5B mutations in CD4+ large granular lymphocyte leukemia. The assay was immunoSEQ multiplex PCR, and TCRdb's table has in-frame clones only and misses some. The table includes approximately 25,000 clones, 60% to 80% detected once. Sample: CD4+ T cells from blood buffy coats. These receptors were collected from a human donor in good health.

CDR3 amino acids: CASSEGTTDTQYF. The CDR3 DNA reads as TGCGCCAGCAGCGAAGGGACCACAGATACGCAGTATTTT. This sequence joins TRBV4-3 and TRBJ2-3; the D call may be TRBD1 or TRBD2 (5 bases each). The CDR3 length is 13 residues. Germline V CDR1 and CDR2: LGHNA, YSLEER. The V end lost 5 bases, the J end lost 2 bases, and 8 bases lay between the germline ends.

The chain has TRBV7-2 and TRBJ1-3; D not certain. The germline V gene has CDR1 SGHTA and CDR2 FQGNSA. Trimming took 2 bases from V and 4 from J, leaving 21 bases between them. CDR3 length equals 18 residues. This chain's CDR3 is CASSLRLHDGFLGNTIYF. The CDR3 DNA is TGTGCCAGCAGCTTACGCCTACACGACGGCTTTTTGGGAAACACCATATATTTT.

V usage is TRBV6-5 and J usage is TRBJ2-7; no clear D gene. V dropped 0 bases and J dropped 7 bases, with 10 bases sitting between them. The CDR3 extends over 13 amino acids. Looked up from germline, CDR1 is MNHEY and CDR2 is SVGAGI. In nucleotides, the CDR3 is TGTGCCAGCAGTTACTCGCTGTTGGGGGAGCAGTACTTC. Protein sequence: CASSYSLLGEQYF.

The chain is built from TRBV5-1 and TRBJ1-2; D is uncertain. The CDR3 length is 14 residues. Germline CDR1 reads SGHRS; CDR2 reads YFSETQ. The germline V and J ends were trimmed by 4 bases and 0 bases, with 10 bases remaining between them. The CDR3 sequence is CASSPQPTNYGYTF. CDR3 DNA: TGCGCCAGCAGCCCCCAACCTACTAACTATGGCTACACCTTC. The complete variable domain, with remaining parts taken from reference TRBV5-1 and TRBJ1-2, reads KAGVTQTPRYLIKTRGQQVTLSCSPISGHRSVSWYQQTPGQGLQFLFEYFSETQRNKGNFPGRFSGRQFSNSRSEMNVSTLELGDSALYLCASSPQPTNYGYTFGSGTRLTVV.

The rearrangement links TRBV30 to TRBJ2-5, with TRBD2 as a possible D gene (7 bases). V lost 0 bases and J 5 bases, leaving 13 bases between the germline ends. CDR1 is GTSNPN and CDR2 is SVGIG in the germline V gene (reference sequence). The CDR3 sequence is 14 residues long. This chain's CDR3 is CAWSVGGAMETQYF. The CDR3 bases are TGTGCCTGGAGTGTAGGGGGGGCCATGGAGACCCAGTACTTC.

This chain's CDR3 is CASSIVVWGSSYNEQFF. CDR3 DNA: TGTGCCAGTAGTATAGTTGTTTGGGGAAGCTCCTACAATGAGCAGTTCTTC. This chain links TRBV19 with TRBJ2-1; D unresolved. The V and J ends lost 1 base and 0 bases respectively, with 13 bases between them. The germline V gene encodes CDR1 LNHDA and CDR2 SQIVND (reference sequence). The CDR3 loop spans 17 amino acids.

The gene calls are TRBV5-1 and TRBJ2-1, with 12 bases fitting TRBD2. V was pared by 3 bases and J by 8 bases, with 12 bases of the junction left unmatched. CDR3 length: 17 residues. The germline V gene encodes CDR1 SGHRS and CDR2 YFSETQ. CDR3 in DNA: TGCGCCAGCAGCTCTGAACGGACTAGCGGGATGGGGGATGAGCAGTTCTTC. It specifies CASSSERTSGMGDEQFF.

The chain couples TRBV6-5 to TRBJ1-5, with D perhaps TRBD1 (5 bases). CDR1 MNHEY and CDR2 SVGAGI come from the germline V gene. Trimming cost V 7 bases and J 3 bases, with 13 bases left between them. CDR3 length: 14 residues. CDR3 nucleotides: TGTGCCAGCATGCGGGGGGAGGACAATCAGCCCCAGCATTTT. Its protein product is CASMRGEDNQPQHF.

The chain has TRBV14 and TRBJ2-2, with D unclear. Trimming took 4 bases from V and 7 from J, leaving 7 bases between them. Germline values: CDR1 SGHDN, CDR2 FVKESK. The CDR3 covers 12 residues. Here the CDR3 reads CASSPRIGELFF. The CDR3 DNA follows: TGTGCCAGCAGCCCCCGTATCGGGGAGCTGTTTTTT.

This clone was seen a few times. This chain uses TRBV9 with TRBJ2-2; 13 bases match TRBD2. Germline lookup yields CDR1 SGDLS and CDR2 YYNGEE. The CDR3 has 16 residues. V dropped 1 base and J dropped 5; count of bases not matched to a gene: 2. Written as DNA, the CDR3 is TGTGCCAGCAGCGTAACTAGCGGGGGGGTGACCGGGGAGCTGTTTTTT. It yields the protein CASSVTSGGVTGELFF.

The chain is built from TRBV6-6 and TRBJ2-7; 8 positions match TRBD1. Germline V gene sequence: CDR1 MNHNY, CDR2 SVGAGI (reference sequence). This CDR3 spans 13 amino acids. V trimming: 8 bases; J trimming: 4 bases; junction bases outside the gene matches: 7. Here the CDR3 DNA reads TGTGCCAGCGGACAGGGAGCGGAATACGAGCAGTACTTC. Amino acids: CASGQGAEYEQYF.

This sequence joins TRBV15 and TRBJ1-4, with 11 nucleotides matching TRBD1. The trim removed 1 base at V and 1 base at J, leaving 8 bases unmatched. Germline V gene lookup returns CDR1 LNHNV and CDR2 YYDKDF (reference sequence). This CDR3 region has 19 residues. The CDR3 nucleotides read TGTGCCACCAGCAGAGGCCCGGGACAGGGGGGTTTAACTAATGAAAAACTGTTTTTT. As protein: CATSRGPGQGGLTNEKLFF. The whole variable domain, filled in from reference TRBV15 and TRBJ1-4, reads DAMVIQNPRYQVTQFGKPVTLSCSQTLNHNVMYWYQQKSSQAPKLLFHYYDKDFNNEADTPDNFQSRRPNTSFCFLDIRSPGLGDTAMYLCATSRGPGQGGLTNEKLFFGSGTQLSVL.

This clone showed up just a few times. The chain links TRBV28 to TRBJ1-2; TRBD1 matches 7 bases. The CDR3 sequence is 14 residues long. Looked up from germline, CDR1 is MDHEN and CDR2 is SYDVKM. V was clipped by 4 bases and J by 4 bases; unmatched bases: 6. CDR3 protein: CASSSTGSGYGYTF. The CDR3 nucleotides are TGTGCCAGCAGTTCGACAGGGAGTGGCTATGGCTACACCTTC.

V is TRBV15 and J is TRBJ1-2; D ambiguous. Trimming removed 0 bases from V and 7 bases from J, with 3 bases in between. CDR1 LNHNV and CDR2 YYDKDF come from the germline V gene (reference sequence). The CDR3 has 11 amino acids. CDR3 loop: CATSRDSGYTF. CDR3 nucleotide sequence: TGTGCCACCAGCAGAGATAGTGGCTACACCTTC.

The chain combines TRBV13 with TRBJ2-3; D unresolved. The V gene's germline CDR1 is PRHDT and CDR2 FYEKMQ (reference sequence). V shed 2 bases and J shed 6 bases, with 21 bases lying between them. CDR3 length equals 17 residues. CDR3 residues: CASSLSSWGPLTDTQYF. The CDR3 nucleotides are TGTGCCAGCAGCTTAAGCAGTTGGGGTCCCTTGACTGATACGCAGTATTTT.

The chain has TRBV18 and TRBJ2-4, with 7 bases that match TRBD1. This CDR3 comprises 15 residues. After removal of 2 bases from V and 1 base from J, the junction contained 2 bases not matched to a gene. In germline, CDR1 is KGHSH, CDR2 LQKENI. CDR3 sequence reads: CASSPGTVAKNIQYF. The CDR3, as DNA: TGTGCCAGCTCACCAGGGACAGTGGCCAAAAACATTCAGTACTTC.

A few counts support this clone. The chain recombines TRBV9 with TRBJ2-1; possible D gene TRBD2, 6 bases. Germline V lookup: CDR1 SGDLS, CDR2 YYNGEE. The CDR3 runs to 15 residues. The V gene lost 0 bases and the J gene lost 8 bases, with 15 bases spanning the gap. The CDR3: CASSVGASESDEQFF. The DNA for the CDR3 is TGTGCCAGCAGCGTAGGGGCTAGCGAGTCGGATGAGCAGTTCTTC.

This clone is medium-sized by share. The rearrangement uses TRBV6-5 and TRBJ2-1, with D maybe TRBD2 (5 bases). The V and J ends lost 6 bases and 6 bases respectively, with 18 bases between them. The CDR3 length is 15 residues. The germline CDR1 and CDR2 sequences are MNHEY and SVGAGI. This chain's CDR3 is CASSPDQRRSNEQFF. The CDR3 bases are TGTGCCAGCAGCCCCGATCAGCGGCGGTCCAATGAGCAGTTCTTC.

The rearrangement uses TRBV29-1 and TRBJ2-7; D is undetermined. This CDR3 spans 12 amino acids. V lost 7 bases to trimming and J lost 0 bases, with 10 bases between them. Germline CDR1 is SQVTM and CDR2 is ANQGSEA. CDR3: CSASGSSYEQYF. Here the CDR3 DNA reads TGCAGCGCCTCAGGTAGCTCCTACGAGCAGTACTTC.

CDR3 in amino acids: CASTSPGCQETQYF. The CDR3 DNA follows: TGTGCCAGCACCTCCCCGGGGTGTCAAGAGACCCAGTACTTC. The gene calls are TRBV5-7 and TRBJ2-5; TRBD2 is a possible D gene (5 bases). TRBV5-7 is sorted into the ORF group, with uncertain function. The CDR3 totals 14 residues. V was pared by 6 bases and J by 2 bases, with 14 bases between.

CDR3 DNA: TGTGCCTGGAGTGTCGGACCGGGCCTTAATTCACCCCTCCACTTT. This gives the protein CAWSVGPGLNSPLHF. V gene TRBV30 combines with J gene TRBJ1-6, with D unresolved. Germline lookup yields CDR1 GTSNPN and CDR2 SVGIG (reference sequence). The V gene lost 0 bases and the J gene lost 6 bases, with 12 bases spanning the gap. The CDR3 is made up of 15 amino acids. The full variable domain, its missing parts supplied by reference TRBV30 and TRBJ1-6, is SQTIHQWPATLVQPVGSPLSLECTVEGTSNPNLYWYRQAAGRGLQLLFYSVGIGQISSEVPQNLSASRPQDRQFILSSKKLLLSDSGFYLCAWSVGPGLNSPLHFGNGTRLTVT.

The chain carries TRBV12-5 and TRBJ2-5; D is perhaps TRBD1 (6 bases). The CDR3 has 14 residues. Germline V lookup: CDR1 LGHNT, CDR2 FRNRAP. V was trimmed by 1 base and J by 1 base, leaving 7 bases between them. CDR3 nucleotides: TGTGCTAGTGGTTTGGGGACAGCCCAAGAGACCCAGTACTTC. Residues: CASGLGTAQETQYF.

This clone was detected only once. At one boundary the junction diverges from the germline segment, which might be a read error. DNA for the CDR3: TGTGCCGGCAGCCAACTAGGACTAGCGGGAGGGCGGCTGAAGTTCTTC. The encoded protein is CAGSQLGLAGGRLKFF. V is TRBV14 and J is TRBJ2-1, with 15 bases that match TRBD2. Germline V gives CDR1 SGHDN, CDR2 FVKESK. The CDR3 is made up of 16 amino acids.

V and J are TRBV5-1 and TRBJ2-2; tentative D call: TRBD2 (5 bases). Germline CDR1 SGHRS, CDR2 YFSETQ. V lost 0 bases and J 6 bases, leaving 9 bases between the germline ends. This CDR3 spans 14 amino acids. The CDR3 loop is CASSLVLEAGELFF. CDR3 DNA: TGCGCCAGCAGCTTGGTGTTGGAGGCCGGGGAGCTGTTTTTT.

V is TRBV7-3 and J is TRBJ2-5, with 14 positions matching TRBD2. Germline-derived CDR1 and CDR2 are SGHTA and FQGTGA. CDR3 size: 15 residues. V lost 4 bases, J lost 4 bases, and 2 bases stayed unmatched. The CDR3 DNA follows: TGTGCCAGCAGCTCAGGACTAGCGGGGGGAGAGACCCAGTACTTC. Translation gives CASSSGLAGGETQYF.

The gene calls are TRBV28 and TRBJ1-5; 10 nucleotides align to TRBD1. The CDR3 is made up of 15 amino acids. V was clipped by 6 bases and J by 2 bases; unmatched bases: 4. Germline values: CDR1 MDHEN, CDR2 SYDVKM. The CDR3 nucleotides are TGTGCCAGCAGCCCGACAGGGGGCCGCAATCAGCCCCAGCATTTT. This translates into CASSPTGGRNQPQHF.

The CDR3 DNA sequence: TGTGCCAGCAGCTTGTCCGTGAACTCCTATAATTCACCCCTCCACTTT. It yields the protein CASSLSVNSYNSPLHF. The chain carries TRBV5-4 and TRBJ1-6; no reliable D call. The CDR3 sequence is 16 residues long. Trimming took 1 base from V and 0 from J, leaving 8 bases between them. Per germline, CDR1 SGHNT and CDR2 YYREEE (reference sequence).

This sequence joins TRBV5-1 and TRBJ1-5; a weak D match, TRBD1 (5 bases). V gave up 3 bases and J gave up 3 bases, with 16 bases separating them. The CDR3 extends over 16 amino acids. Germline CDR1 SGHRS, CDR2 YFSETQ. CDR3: CASSWGGEGPNQPQHF. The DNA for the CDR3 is TGCGCCAGCAGCTGGGGGGGTGAGGGCCCCAATCAGCCCCAGCATTTT.

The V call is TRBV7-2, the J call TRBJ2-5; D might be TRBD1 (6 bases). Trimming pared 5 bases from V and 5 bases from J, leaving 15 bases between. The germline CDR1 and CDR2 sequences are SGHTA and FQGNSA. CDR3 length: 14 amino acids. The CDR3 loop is CASSRDRSRETQYF. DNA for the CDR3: TGTGCCAGCAGCAGAGACAGGAGTCGCGAGACCCAGTACTTC.

In DNA, the CDR3 is TGCGCCAGCAGCCAAGATACAAGCCGAAACACCATATATTTT. Protein product: CASSQDTSRNTIYF. The gene calls are TRBV4-3 and TRBJ1-3; D gene ambiguous. V was trimmed by 0 bases and J by 5 bases, leaving 8 bases between them. Per the germline V gene, CDR1 is LGHNA and CDR2 is YSLEER. CDR3 size: 14 residues.